This TCR beta chain originates from a study of blood T cell repertoires in COVID-19. Study details: Acute and convalescent COVID-19 specimens originated in the United States, Italy and Spain.

The J segment lost 5 bases and the V segment lost 4 bases, leaving 16 bases of the junction unmatched. In germline, CDR1 is SGHRS, CDR2 YFSETQ. The CDR3 contains 20 residues. Per the study methods: Reference gene primer amplification yielded estimated nucleated cell counts. TCRdb's copy holds only in-frame clones and misses some; the assay was immunoSEQ multiplex PCR. That table gives V, J and clone size, and the DNA gave D and trimming. The profile shows 190,000 or so clones, 85% to 90% of them singletons. The TCR sequence derives from a man aged 55 to 70 who had recovered from COVID-19. This chain joins TRBV5-1 and TRBJ2-1; 15 nucleotides match TRBD2. Input material: peripheral blood. As DNA, the CDR3 is TGCGCCAGCAGCCAAACCGGGACTAGCGGGAGGATAGTTCTGGACAATGAGCAGTTCTTC. It is translated as CASSQTGTSGRIVLDNEQFF. The full variable domain, completed using reference TRBV5-1 and TRBJ2-1, is KAGVTQTPRYLIKTRGQQVTLSCSPISGHRSVSWYQQTPGQGLQFLFEYFSETQRNKGNFPGRFSGRQFSNSRSEMNVSTLELGDSALYLCASSQTGTSGRIVLDNEQFFGPGTRLTVL.